A single sample is the source of the 8 T cell receptor beta chains below, sequenced in a study of blood T cell repertoires in COVID-19. Profiled with immunoSEQ multiplex PCR; TCRdb holds only in-frame clones, not every one. The data hold under 70,000 clones, with more than 60% observed a single time. Material: peripheral blood. The receptors were sampled from a woman between 70 and 85 years old with acute or convalescent COVID-19.

A few counts support this clone. The rearrangement uses TRBV27 and TRBJ1-5, with D possibly being TRBD1 (5 bases). This CDR3 region has 14 residues. Germline loops: CDR1 MNHEY, CDR2 SMNVEV (reference sequence). V was shortened by 6 bases and J by 0 bases, with 9 bases between the two germline ends. The CDR3 loop is CASSSQGSNQPQHF. In DNA, the CDR3 is TGTGCCAGCAGCTCTCAGGGTAGCAATCAGCCCCAGCATTTT.

The rearrangement joins TRBV5-1 to TRBJ2-1; TRBD2 might be the D (5 bases). Trimming pared 3 bases from V and 4 bases from J, leaving 14 bases between. The germline CDR1 and CDR2 sequences are SGHRS and YFSETQ. This CDR3 spans 15 amino acids. The CDR3 sequence is CASSSAPRTYNEQFF. The CDR3 nucleotides are TGCGCCAGCAGCTCGGCCCCCCGGACTTACAATGAGCAGTTCTTC.

The chain joins TRBV7-3 to TRBJ2-2; 11 bases match TRBD2. With V trimmed by 4 bases and J by 1 base, 8 bases remained unmatched. CDR3 size: 18 residues. From germline, CDR1 is SGHTA and CDR2 FQGTGA. The CDR3 sequence: CASSSSTSGAGNTGELFF. CDR3 coding DNA: TGTGCCAGCAGCTCCTCGACTAGCGGGGCGGGGAACACCGGGGAGCTGTTTTTT.

This sequence joins TRBV5-4 and TRBJ2-3; D may be TRBD2 (6 bases). Trimming stripped 3 bases from V and 13 bases from J, with 18 bases between. Germline loops: CDR1 SGHNT, CDR2 YYREEE (reference sequence). The CDR3 sequence is 13 residues long. The CDR3 DNA sequence: TGTGCCAGCAGCTGGGTGACTAGTAATGTGGAGTATTTT. It encodes CASSWVTSNVEYF.

This rearrangement joins TRBV5-6 to TRBJ1-1; D uncertain. CDR1 and CDR2 (germline): SGHDT, YYEEEE. The V end lost 4 bases, the J end lost 2 bases, and 9 bases lay between the germline ends. The CDR3 spans 13 residues. This chain's CDR3 is CASSLLSNTEAFF. The CDR3, as DNA: TGTGCCAGCAGCCTTTTGAGTAACACTGAAGCTTTCTTT.

CDR3: CASSLEGASTEAFF. The DNA of the CDR3 is TGTGCCAGCAGCTTAGAGGGGGCGAGCACTGAAGCTTTCTTT. V usage is TRBV7-3 and J usage is TRBJ1-1; 7 bases line up with TRBD1. The V segment lost 2 bases and the J segment 4 bases; nucleotides outside the gene matches: 4. The V gene's germline CDR1 is SGHTA and CDR2 FQGTGA. CDR3 size: 14 residues.

The V and J genes are TRBV7-6 and TRBJ1-5; D is unclear. CDR3 length: 12 residues. The germline V gene has CDR1 SGHVS and CDR2 FNYEAQ. V was pared by 5 bases and J by 6 bases, with 8 bases between. CDR3 nucleotide sequence: TGTGCCAGCAGCCGGTTCGGTCAGCCCCAGCATTTT. Its translation is CASSRFGQPQHF.

The rearrangement uses TRBV15 and TRBJ1-5, with 7 bases matching TRBD1. V was pared by 5 bases and J by 3 bases, with 7 bases of the junction left unmatched. Germline values: CDR1 LNHNV, CDR2 YYDKDF (reference sequence). CDR3 length equals 15 residues. This CDR3 is CATSLDRAINQPQHF. For the CDR3, the DNA is TGTGCCACCAGCCTAGACAGGGCAATCAATCAGCCCCAGCATTTT.